Below are 26 T cell receptor beta chains sequenced from a single sample in a study of cytomegalovirus exposure and HLA in healthy donors. PCR primers comprised 60 Vbeta and 13 Jbeta primers. Assay used: immunoSEQ multiplex PCR; TCRdb lists only in-frame clones, some missing. The data contain approximately 150,000 clones, 75% to 90% of them seen just once; the ten biggest clones take up roughly 2%. Sequenced: PBMCs. Receptor source: a human donor in good health.

The V and J genes are TRBV28 and TRBJ2-2; 9 bases map to TRBD1. Germline V gives CDR1 MDHEN, CDR2 SYDVKM. The CDR3 contains 14 residues. After removal of 11 bases from V and 4 bases from J, the junction contained 8 bases not matched to a gene. The CDR3 bases are TGTGCCGCGAGTCGGACAGGGGTCACCGGGGAGCTGTTTTTT. Encoded protein: CAASRTGVTGELFF.

The chain has TRBV7-8 and TRBJ1-2; tentative D call: TRBD1 (6 bases). The CDR3 loop spans 12 amino acids. V lost 4 bases to trimming and J lost 7 bases, with 10 bases between them. Germline loops: CDR1 SGHVS, CDR2 FQNEAQ. The CDR3 region has the DNA TGTGCCAGCAGCTCCACAGGGACTGGCTACACCTTC. It translates to CASSSTGTGYTF. The variable domain in full, with the rest retrieved from reference TRBV7-8 and TRBJ1-2, is GAGVSQSPRYKVAKRGQDVALRCDPISGHVSLFWYQQALGQGPEFLTYFQNEAQLDKSGLPSDRFFAERPEGSVSTLKIQRTQQEDSAVYLCASSSTGTGYTFGSGTRLTVV.

The chain links TRBV13 to TRBJ1-2, with 8 bases aligning to TRBD1. The V gene end was trimmed by 4 bases and the J gene end by 6 bases; junction bases not matched to a gene: 10. Germline CDR1 is PRHDT and CDR2 is FYEKMQ (reference sequence). The CDR3 runs to 15 residues. In DNA, the CDR3 is TGTGCCAGCAGCTCAGCCCGACAGGGGAATCATGGCTACACCTTC. Its protein product is CASSSARQGNHGYTF.

The chain couples TRBV25-1 to TRBJ2-2; TRBD1 matches at 9 bases. Losses at the gene ends were 7 bases for V and 6 bases for J; bases not matched to a gene: 6. In germline, CDR1 is MGHDK, CDR2 SYGVNS. The CDR3 loop spans 14 amino acids. The CDR3 DNA reads TGTGCCAGCAAAACACAGGGGGCGGCCGGGGAGCTGTTTTTT. This translates into CASKTQGAAGELFF.

The chain joins TRBV27 to TRBJ1-1, with D possibly matching TRBD1 (6 bases). CDR3 length: 14 amino acids. The V gene lost 5 bases and the J gene lost 0 bases, with 10 bases spanning the gap. Germline V gene data show CDR1 as MNHEY and CDR2 as SMNVEV (reference sequence). The CDR3 DNA sequence: TGTGCCAGCAGTCGGGGACATATGAACACTGAAGCTTTCTTT. Translating gives CASSRGHMNTEAFF.

J is TRBJ1-5 and V is TRBV7-9, with 9 positions matching TRBD1. The CDR3 consists of 16 residues. V trimming: 3 bases; J trimming: 4 bases; junction bases outside the gene matches: 7. CDR1 and CDR2 from the germline V gene are SEHNR and FQNEAQ (reference sequence). In DNA, the CDR3 is TGTGCCAGCAGCTTTTCCCCTGGGACAGGGAATCAGCCCCAGCATTTT. It specifies CASSFSPGTGNQPQHF.

This clone has more than one count but fewer than ten. The chain has TRBV6-5 and TRBJ2-5; tentatively, D is TRBD2 (7 bases). CDR3 length: 15 residues. V was cut by 4 bases and J by 4 bases, with 16 bases left in between. Per germline, CDR1 MNHEY and CDR2 SVGAGI. This chain's CDR3 is CASSSTGGLLETQYF. The CDR3 DNA reads TGTGCCAGCAGTTCCACGGGGGGCTTGTTAGAGACCCAGTACTTC.

The chain employs TRBV7-9 and TRBJ2-3; 14 nucleotides agree with TRBD2. Trimming cost V 5 bases and J 1 base; bases outside gene matches: 5. The CDR3 sequence is 17 residues long. CDR1 and CDR2 from the germline V gene are SEHNR and FQNEAQ (reference sequence). CDR3 in amino acids: CASSPTSGGARTDTQYF. CDR3 sequence (DNA): TGTGCCAGCAGCCCGACTAGCGGGGGGGCTCGCACAGATACGCAGTATTTT.

A word on this clone: A much larger clone sits a single nucleotide away, making a read error possible. This chain links TRBV27 with TRBJ2-7, with 8 bases that match TRBD1. The CDR3 length is 13 residues. V was clipped by 6 bases and J by 2 bases; unmatched bases: 3. Germline V CDR1 and CDR2: MNHEY, SMNVEV (reference sequence). This chain's CDR3 is CASRPGQAYEQYF. The CDR3 DNA reads TGTGCCAGCAGACCGGGACAGGCCTACGAGCAGTACTTC.

This clone was seen more than once but under ten times. This chain uses TRBV19 with TRBJ1-1; D unresolved. Germline-derived CDR1 and CDR2 are LNHDA and SQIVND (reference sequence). The V end was cut by 3 bases, the J end by 0 bases, with 8 bases between. This CDR3 has 14 residues. DNA of the CDR3: TGTGCCAGTAGTATGGGCCGGTTGAACACTGAAGCTTTCTTT. Translated, it gives CASSMGRLNTEAFF.

The chain uses TRBV9 and TRBJ2-5, with a tentative D call TRBD1 (5 bases). Germline-derived CDR1 and CDR2 are SGDLS and YYNGEE. The ends were cut back, 4 bases at V and 2 bases at J, with 12 bases in the middle. The CDR3 is made up of 14 amino acids. The CDR3: CASSPDTQQETQYF. The CDR3 region has the DNA TGTGCCAGCAGCCCGGACACACAGCAAGAGACCCAGTACTTC.

This clone was observed a few times. The chain employs TRBV4-1 and TRBJ2-3; D is perhaps TRBD2 (6 bases). The ends were cut back, 3 bases at V and 1 base at J, with 17 bases in the middle. Germline assignment: CDR1 MGHRA and CDR2 YSYEKL. CDR3 length: 17 residues. Here the CDR3 DNA reads TGCGCCAGCAGCCAGACCAGACTAGGCTTACGCACAGATACGCAGTATTTT. This gives the protein CASSQTRLGLRTDTQYF.

This clone appeared a single time. V is TRBV7-6 and J is TRBJ2-2, with a weak D call TRBD1 (5 bases). This CDR3 region has 15 residues. The germline V gene has CDR1 SGHVS and CDR2 FNYEAQ. Trimming cost V 1 base and J 0 bases, with 6 bases left between them. The CDR3 DNA sequence: TGTGCCAGCAGCTTAGGCAGGGCGAACACCGGGGAGCTGTTTTTT. Amino acid sequence: CASSLGRANTGELFF.

The gene calls are TRBV7-2 and TRBJ2-2; 7 bases agree with TRBD1. The CDR3 contains 17 residues. V shed 2 bases, J shed 1 base, and the junction held 7 bases outside the gene matches. Germline CDR1 reads SGHTA; CDR2 reads FQGNSA. The CDR3 here is CASSLYSGTVNTGELFF. The CDR3 DNA sequence: TGTGCCAGCAGCTTATACTCCGGGACAGTGAACACCGGGGAGCTGTTTTTT. Variable domain in full (rest from reference TRBV7-2 and TRBJ2-2): GAGVSQSPSNKVTEKGKDVELRCDPISGHTALYWYRQSLGQGLEFLIYFQGNSAPDKSGLPSDRFSAERTGGSVSTLTIQRTQQEDSAVYLCASSLYSGTVNTGELFFGEGSRLTVL.

CDR3 amino acids: CSIRGEALEAFF. The CDR3 DNA sequence: TGCAGCATTAGAGGGGAGGCACTGGAAGCTTTCTTT. The chain carries TRBV29-1 and TRBJ1-1, with a possible D match to TRBD1 (5 bases). The CDR3 extends over 12 amino acids. Germline V gene data show CDR1 as SQVTM and CDR2 as ANQGSEA. V was clipped by 8 bases and J by 8 bases, with 18 bases between them.

This chain joins TRBV7-6 and TRBJ2-2; TRBD1 matches at 7 bases. Germline assignment: CDR1 SGHVS and CDR2 FNYEAQ. This CDR3 has 14 residues. V was pared by 1 base and J by 7 bases, with 3 bases of the junction left unmatched. CDR3 nucleotide sequence: TGTGCCAGCAGCTTAGGACAGGGTGGCGGGGAGCTGTTTTTT. This encodes CASSLGQGGGELFF.

V and J are TRBV7-2 and TRBJ2-7; D possibly corresponds to TRBD1 (6 bases). Looked up from germline, CDR1 is SGHTA and CDR2 is FQGNSA. Trimming took 2 bases from V and 3 from J, leaving 14 bases between them. The CDR3 has 15 amino acids. The CDR3 is CASSLTVRDNYEQYF. The DNA for the CDR3 is TGTGCCAGCAGCTTAACCGTCCGGGACAACTACGAGCAGTACTTC. Complete variable domain (other parts from reference TRBV7-2 and TRBJ2-7): GAGVSQSPSNKVTEKGKDVELRCDPISGHTALYWYRQSLGQGLEFLIYFQGNSAPDKSGLPSDRFSAERTGGSVSTLTIQRTQQEDSAVYLCASSLTVRDNYEQYFGPGTRLTVT.

The chain uses TRBV14 and TRBJ1-4; a possible D gene is TRBD1 (5 bases). Germline lookup yields CDR1 SGHDN and CDR2 FVKESK. The CDR3 loop spans 16 amino acids. V was pared by 2 bases and J by 4 bases, with 14 bases between. DNA for the CDR3: TGTGCCAGCAGCCAAATATCGATAGGGGTTAATGAAAAACTGTTTTTT. Protein sequence: CASSQISIGVNEKLFF.

This sequence joins TRBV6-5 and TRBJ2-5; TRBD2 aligns across 14 bases. The V gene's germline CDR1 is MNHEY and CDR2 SVGAGI. The CDR3 totals 15 residues. V was clipped by 4 bases and J by 7 bases; unmatched bases: 5. The CDR3 loop reads CASSSGTSGGWTQYF. DNA for the CDR3: TGTGCCAGCAGTTCCGGGACTAGCGGGGGATGGACCCAGTACTTC.

This clone occurred a few times. This chain connects TRBV5-1 to TRBJ1-2; D is unclear. The CDR3 runs to 14 residues. Germline CDR1 reads SGHRS; CDR2 reads YFSETQ. Trimming took off 1 base at V and 0 bases at J, with 7 bases between the two ends. This CDR3 is CASSLQNPNYGYTF. Written as DNA, the CDR3 is TGCGCCAGCAGCTTGCAGAACCCTAACTATGGCTACACCTTC.

The V gene is TRBV4-3, the J gene TRBJ1-3; perhaps TRBD1 as D (6 bases). Germline lookup yields CDR1 LGHNA and CDR2 YSLEER. CDR3 size: 15 residues. Trimming removed 4 bases at V and 4 bases at J, with 14 bases between. CDR3 sequence: CASSRAPGEGNTIYF. The CDR3 nucleotides read TGCGCCAGCAGCCGCGCTCCAGGGGAGGGAAACACCATATATTTT.

A few counts support this clone. This chain links TRBV7-8 with TRBJ2-1; D is perhaps TRBD2 (5 bases). The length of the CDR3 is 13 residues. The V and J ends lost 4 bases and 10 bases respectively, with 14 bases between them. Looked up from germline, CDR1 is SGHVS and CDR2 is FQNEAQ. CDR3 in amino acids: CASSSSFVAEQFF. In DNA form, the CDR3 reads TGTGCCAGCAGCTCCAGTTTTGTAGCGGAGCAGTTCTTC.

The gene calls are TRBV2 and TRBJ2-1; no definite D call. The CDR3 loop spans 10 amino acids. Germline V lookup: CDR1 SNHLY, CDR2 FYNNEI. Trimming removed 4 bases from V and 11 bases from J, with 6 bases in between. CDR3 residues: CASSAQKQFF. For the CDR3, the DNA is TGTGCCAGCAGTGCACAGAAGCAGTTCTTC.

This clone came up a few times. The rearrangement links TRBV6-4 to TRBJ2-3, with D possibly matching TRBD2 (6 bases). Trimming removed 0 bases at V and 2 bases at J, with 9 bases between. CDR1 and CDR2 (germline): MRHNA, SNTAGT. The CDR3 loop spans 15 amino acids. The CDR3 bases are TGTGCCAGCAGTGACTCGGCGGGGCACACAGATACGCAGTATTTT. It yields the protein CASSDSAGHTDTQYF.

V usage is TRBV6-1 and J usage is TRBJ2-7; 10 positions match TRBD1. Trimming at V came to 3 bases and at J to 2 bases, leaving 4 bases not matched to a gene. The CDR3 has 15 amino acids. In germline, CDR1 is MNHNS, CDR2 SASEGT. The CDR3 sequence is CASSDQGQGTYEQYF. The CDR3 DNA reads TGTGCCAGCAGTGATCAGGGACAGGGGACCTACGAGCAGTACTTC.

The chain is built from TRBV27 and TRBJ1-2, with a tentative D call TRBD1 (6 bases). The V and J ends lost 6 bases and 5 bases respectively, with 13 bases between them. The V gene's germline CDR1 is MNHEY and CDR2 SMNVEV (reference sequence). The CDR3 runs to 13 residues. The CDR3 spells CASSPHGQYGYTF. The CDR3 DNA sequence: TGTGCCAGCAGCCCACATGGACAGTATGGCTACACCTTC.